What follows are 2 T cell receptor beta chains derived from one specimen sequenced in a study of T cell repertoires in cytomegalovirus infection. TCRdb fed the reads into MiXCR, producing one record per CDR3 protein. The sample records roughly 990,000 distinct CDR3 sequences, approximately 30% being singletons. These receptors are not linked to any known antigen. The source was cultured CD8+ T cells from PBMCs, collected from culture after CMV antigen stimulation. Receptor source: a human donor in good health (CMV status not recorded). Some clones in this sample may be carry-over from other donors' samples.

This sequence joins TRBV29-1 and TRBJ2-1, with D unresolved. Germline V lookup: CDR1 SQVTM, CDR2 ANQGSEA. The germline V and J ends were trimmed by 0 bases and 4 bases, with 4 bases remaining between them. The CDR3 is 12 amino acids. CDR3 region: CSVEERYNEQFF. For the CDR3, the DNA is TGCAGCGTTGAAGAAAGGTACAATGAGCAGTTCTTC.

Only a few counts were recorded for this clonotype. In nucleotides, the CDR3 is TGCAGCGTTGGTTTGGAGGCCGGGGAGCTGTTTTTT. Protein: CSVGLEAGELFF. The rearrangement joins TRBV29-1 to TRBJ2-2, with D possibly being TRBD2 (5 bases). The ends were cut back, 4 bases at V and 6 bases at J, with 9 bases in the middle. The CDR3 extends over 12 amino acids. The V gene's germline CDR1 is SQVTM and CDR2 ANQGSEA.